Each of the 30 T cell receptor beta chains below was sequenced from the same sample in a study of identical twins. Using its own MiXCR run on the 5' RACE reads, TCRdb lists one record per CDR3 protein. The sample lists approximately 680,000 distinct CDR3 sequences, about 7.1% occurring once. These sequences were also reported in another study, on yellow fever vaccine responses in identical twins.

The sample comprised PBMCs. The origin of the receptors is a woman in her late teens or twenties in good health.

This clonotype was seen a few times. Here the CDR3 DNA reads TGTGCCAGCAGTATAGTGTTGGCGGGAGAGACCCAGTACTTC. It translates to CASSIVLAGETQYF. The V call is TRBV12-3 or TRBV12-4, the J call TRBJ2-5; maybe TRBD2 (5 bases). V gave up 5 bases and J gave up 4 bases, with 14 bases separating them. The CDR3 spans 14 residues.

There are many counts of this clonotype. This chain uses TRBV6-5 with TRBJ2-3; D remains unclear. The CDR3 covers 14 residues. Germline V lookup: CDR1 MNHEY, CDR2 SVGAGI. V dropped 2 bases and J dropped 2 bases, with 8 bases sitting between them. CDR3 DNA sequence: TGTGCCAGCAGTTACGAAGGTTACACAGATACGCAGTATTTT. Its translation is CASSYEGYTDTQYF.

The J gene is TRBJ2-3, the V gene TRBV28, with D perhaps matching TRBD2 (6 bases). V lost 7 bases to trimming and J lost 0 bases, with 14 bases between them. Germline loops: CDR1 MDHEN, CDR2 SYDVKM. CDR3 length equals 15 residues. CDR3 loop: CASIPSATSTDTQYF. In DNA, the CDR3 is TGTGCCAGCATTCCTAGCGCCACTAGCACAGATACGCAGTATTTT.

This clonotype was picked up many times. The V gene is TRBV5-1, the J gene TRBJ1-2, with D unresolved. The CDR3 is 13 residues long. In germline, CDR1 is SGHRS, CDR2 YFSETQ. Trimming stripped 0 bases from V and 2 bases from J, with 5 bases between. CDR3 nucleotide sequence: TGCGCCAGCAGCTTGGAAAGCAACTATGGCTACACCTTC. It translates to CASSLESNYGYTF.

This clonotype was seen at least ten times. This chain connects TRBV3-1 to TRBJ2-2, with D hard to call. CDR1 and CDR2 from the germline V gene are LGHDT and YNNKEL (reference sequence). V lost 1 base to trimming and J lost 0 bases, with 6 bases between them. This CDR3 spans 15 amino acids. The CDR3 DNA sequence: TGTGCCAGCAGCCAAGGCGTAGCGAACACCGGGGAGCTGTTTTTT. This codes for CASSQGVANTGELFF.

This clonotype was observed a few times. V gene TRBV4-1 combines with J gene TRBJ2-2; 8 nucleotides match TRBD2. Trimming cost V 0 bases and J 5 bases; bases outside gene matches: 8. Germline assignment: CDR1 MGHRA and CDR2 YSYEKL. This CDR3 is built from 17 residues. The CDR3 DNA sequence: TGCGCCAGCAGCCAAGATTTGGCGGGGGGCCGTACCGGGGAGCTGTTTTTT. This gives the protein CASSQDLAGGRTGELFF.

This clonotype occurred many times. The rearrangement uses TRBV5-6 and TRBJ2-5; tentative D call: TRBD1 (6 bases). Trimming stripped 3 bases from V and 3 bases from J, with 12 bases between. The CDR3 covers 14 residues. The germline V gene has CDR1 SGHDT and CDR2 YYEEEE. In DNA, the CDR3 is TGTGCCAGCAGCTCGCGTGGACAGAAAGAGACCCAGTACTTC. Translated: CASSSRGQKETQYF.

This clonotype was seen only a few times. The genes are TRBV25-1 and TRBJ2-3, with 8 nucleotides matching TRBD2. Trimming took 2 bases from V and 2 from J; bases not matched to a gene: 3. The CDR3 totals 15 residues. Germline V CDR1 and CDR2: MGHDK, SYGVNS. The CDR3 region is CASSERGGNTDTQYF. The CDR3 DNA is TGTGCCAGCAGTGAACGGGGGGGGAACACAGATACGCAGTATTTT.

The chain joins TRBV20-1 to TRBJ2-3, with TRBD1 matching over 9 bases. J was trimmed by 4 bases and V by 5 bases; bases with no gene match: 7. Germline lookup yields CDR1 DFQATT and CDR2 SNEGSKA (reference sequence). This CDR3 contains 14 residues. In DNA form, the CDR3 reads TGCAGTGCTTCCGGGACAGGGTCCCCAGATACGCAGTATTTT. Amino acid sequence: CSASGTGSPDTQYF.

This clonotype occurred many times. The chain carries TRBV12-3 or TRBV12-4 and TRBJ2-2, with no clear D. This CDR3 spans 13 amino acids. V lost 6 bases and J 5 bases, leaving 10 bases between the germline ends. CDR3: CASSPTETGELFF. DNA of the CDR3: TGTGCCAGCAGCCCCACAGAGACCGGGGAGCTGTTTTTT.

This clonotype has a handful of counts. CDR3 DNA: TGCAGCGCAAAGACTAGCGGGAGTGTAGATACGCAGTATTTT. Protein product: CSAKTSGSVDTQYF. The gene calls are TRBV29-1 and TRBJ2-3; 12 bases line up with TRBD2. The CDR3 has 14 amino acids. CDR1 is SQVTM and CDR2 is ANQGSEA in the germline V gene. V trimming: 7 bases; J trimming: 5 bases; junction bases outside the gene matches: 7.

This clonotype has more than one count but fewer than ten. The chain employs TRBV5-1 and TRBJ2-7, with TRBD2 matching 10 bases. The germline V gene has CDR1 SGHRS and CDR2 YFSETQ. The V and J ends lost 0 bases and 0 bases, in that order; junction bases with no gene match: 3. CDR3 length: 16 residues. The CDR3 DNA reads as TGCGCCAGCAGCTTGGGGACTAGCGGCGCCTCCTACGAGCAGTACTTC. It specifies CASSLGTSGASYEQYF.

This clonotype was seen more than once but under ten times. The chain carries TRBV10-3 and TRBJ2-1, with no clear D. Germline V CDR1 and CDR2: ENHRY, SYGVKD. V was pared by 6 bases and J by 5 bases, with 17 bases between. The CDR3 covers 15 residues. The CDR3 nucleotides are TGTGCCATCAGCTATGACAATGGGTGGAACAATGAGCAGTTCTTC. It encodes CAISYDNGWNNEQFF.

This clonotype came up many times. The J gene is TRBJ2-3, the V gene TRBV20-1; TRBD2 matches at 9 bases. This CDR3 region has 16 residues. V was pared by 3 bases and J by 4 bases, with 11 bases of the junction left unmatched. Germline CDR1 is DFQATT and CDR2 is SNEGSKA (reference sequence). CDR3 in DNA: TGCAGTGCTAGGAGTGGCGGGGGGGGCCTTTCAGATACGCAGTATTTT. Protein: CSARSGGGGLSDTQYF.

The V call is TRBV12-5, the J call TRBJ2-2; weak D call: TRBD2 (5 bases). The CDR3 runs 13 residues. CDR1 is LGHNT, CDR2 FRNRAP, per germline. The V gene lost 2 bases and the J gene lost 6 bases, with 7 bases spanning the gap. CDR3 bases: TGTGCTAGTGGTTTGATGAGGGCCGGGGAGCTGTTTTTT. Its translation is CASGLMRAGELFF.

This clonotype was observed many times. V and J are TRBV5-1 and TRBJ2-3; D gene ambiguous. The V end lost 1 base, the J end lost 4 bases, and 10 bases lay between the germline ends. Germline V gene lookup returns CDR1 SGHRS and CDR2 YFSETQ. There are 14 residues in the CDR3. The CDR3 DNA follows: TGCGCCAGCAGCTTGAGACCGGCCCCAGATACGCAGTATTTT. This codes for CASSLRPAPDTQYF.

This clonotype was observed at least ten times. The chain couples TRBV12-3 or TRBV12-4 to TRBJ2-1; maybe TRBD2 (6 bases). V was trimmed by 1 base and J by 9 bases, leaving 16 bases between them. The CDR3 extends over 15 amino acids. CDR3 DNA sequence: TGTGCCAGCAGTTTAGGAGCGGCGGGGAATGGTGAGCAGTTCTTC. As protein: CASSLGAAGNGEQFF.

J is TRBJ2-2 and V is TRBV5-1; D remains ambiguous. Germline V gene lookup returns CDR1 SGHRS and CDR2 YFSETQ. The CDR3 is 17 residues long. V shed 7 bases and J shed 0 bases, with 19 bases lying between them. Here the CDR3 DNA reads TGCGCCAGCGGCCTAGGCAGATTTCTCACGAACACCGGGGAGCTGTTTTTT. Its protein is CASGLGRFLTNTGELFF.

This clonotype was detected only a few times. The CDR3 region has the DNA TGTGCCAGCAGCTTAGCGGCTAGCAGCGGGACCCAGTACTTC. Translation gives CASSLAASSGTQYF. The chain links TRBV7-2 to TRBJ2-5, with D tentatively TRBD2 (5 bases). The V end lost 0 bases, the J end lost 7 bases, and 12 bases lay between the germline ends. Germline V gives CDR1 SGHTA, CDR2 FQGNSA. The CDR3 runs to 14 residues.

This clonotype has a handful of counts. This rearrangement joins TRBV27 to TRBJ2-1; 10 bases are shared with TRBD2. The CDR3 sequence is 15 residues long. The ends lost 1 base at V and 9 bases at J; junction bases unmatched: 6. The germline CDR1 and CDR2 sequences are MNHEY and SMNVEV (reference sequence). This CDR3 is CASSLWASGSGEQFF. The CDR3 DNA is TGTGCCAGCAGTTTATGGGCTAGCGGGAGCGGTGAGCAGTTCTTC.

This clonotype appeared a few times. This chain links TRBV20-1 with TRBJ2-7; 10 nucleotides match TRBD2. Germline CDR1 reads DFQATT; CDR2 reads SNEGSKA (reference sequence). The CDR3 loop spans 15 amino acids. V lost 0 bases, J lost 3 bases, and 5 bases stayed unmatched. CDR3 region: CSARDLAGGVYEQYF. The CDR3 DNA is TGCAGTGCTAGAGATTTAGCGGGAGGCGTCTACGAGCAGTACTTC.

The chain carries TRBV27 and TRBJ2-3, with TRBD2 identical over 10 bases. The V and J ends lost 6 bases and 0 bases, in that order; junction bases with no gene match: 9. The V gene's germline CDR1 is MNHEY and CDR2 SMNVEV (reference sequence). The CDR3 extends over 17 amino acids. In nucleotides, the CDR3 is TGTGCCAGCAGGGGACTAGCGAGGGGACTTAGCACAGATACGCAGTATTTT. Its translation is CASRGLARGLSTDTQYF.

There are many counts of this clonotype. The CDR3 sequence is CASIFSRGRQYNEQFF. In DNA form, the CDR3 reads TGTGCCAGCATATTCAGCAGGGGCAGGCAGTACAATGAGCAGTTCTTC. The chain couples TRBV12-3 or TRBV12-4 to TRBJ2-1, with D maybe TRBD1 (6 bases). V lost 7 bases and J 4 bases, leaving 20 bases between the germline ends. The CDR3 loop spans 16 amino acids.

V and J are TRBV6-1 and TRBJ1-6, with D perhaps TRBD1 (5 bases). The CDR3 is 17 residues long. The germline V gene has CDR1 MNHNS and CDR2 SASEGT. The V and J ends lost 6 bases and 1 base respectively, with 16 bases between them. The CDR3 region is CASSTGHRASYNSPLHF. The CDR3, as DNA: TGTGCCAGCAGCACCGGACATCGGGCTTCCTATAATTCACCCCTCCACTTT.

This clonotype was seen ten or more times. The chain couples TRBV28 to TRBJ1-2, with D tentatively TRBD1 (5 bases). The V and J ends lost 5 bases and 4 bases respectively, with 23 bases between them. The CDR3 spans 17 residues. The germline gives CDR1 MDHEN, CDR2 SYDVKM. CDR3 loop: CASSAGTGGRTFYGYTF. The CDR3 bases are TGTGCCAGCAGTGCCGGAACGGGGGGACGAACCTTCTATGGCTACACCTTC.

This clonotype was seen more than once but under ten times. The chain is built from TRBV5-1 and TRBJ2-5, with D possibly being TRBD2 (5 bases). CDR3 length: 14 residues. In germline, CDR1 is SGHRS, CDR2 YFSETQ. The V end was cut by 3 bases, the J end by 2 bases, with 11 bases between. The DNA for the CDR3 is TGCGCCAGCAGCTCTACCGTAGCGCAAGAGACCCAGTACTTC. Amino acids: CASSSTVAQETQYF.

This clonotype came up a few times. V is TRBV27 and J is TRBJ2-3; no firm D call. V gave up 2 bases and J gave up 11 bases, with 14 bases separating them. The CDR3 loop spans 13 amino acids. CDR1 and CDR2 (germline): MNHEY, SMNVEV (reference sequence). CDR3 loop: CASSLSSGSGQYF. In nucleotides, the CDR3 is TGTGCCAGCAGTTTAAGCTCAGGCTCGGGGCAGTATTTT.

This clonotype was recorded many times. This sequence joins TRBV5-6 and TRBJ2-3; 7 positions match TRBD1. CDR1 and CDR2 from the germline V gene are SGHDT and YYEEEE. V lost 4 bases to trimming and J lost 0 bases; unmatched junction nucleotides: 5. This CDR3 comprises 15 residues. CDR3 amino acids: CASSVNRGSTDTQYF. As DNA, the CDR3 is TGTGCCAGCAGCGTAAACAGGGGAAGCACAGATACGCAGTATTTT. Complete variable domain (other parts from reference TRBV5-6 and TRBJ2-3): DAGVTQSPTHLIKTRGQQVTLRCSPKSGHDTVSWYQQALGQGPQFIFQYYEEEERQRGNFPDRFSGHQFPNYSSELNVNALLLGDSALYLCASSVNRGSTDTQYFGPGTRLTVL.

This clonotype has at least ten counts. This sequence joins TRBV12-3 or TRBV12-4 and TRBJ2-1; the D gene could be TRBD1 or TRBD2 (5 bases each). The CDR3 runs 13 residues. V lost 4 bases to trimming and J lost 7 bases, with 11 bases between them. In DNA, the CDR3 is TGTGCCAGCAGTTCGGGACCCCTAAATGAGCAGTTCTTC. Amino acids: CASSSGPLNEQFF.

The V gene is TRBV7-9, the J gene TRBJ2-2, with D perhaps matching TRBD1 (6 bases). The V gene lost 7 bases and the J gene lost 5 bases, with 8 bases spanning the gap. The CDR3 sequence is 12 residues long. Germline CDR1 is SEHNR and CDR2 is FQNEAQ (reference sequence). CDR3 nucleotide sequence: TGTGCCAGCACCACAGGGACCGGGGAGCTGTTTTTT. Its protein product is CASTTGTGELFF.